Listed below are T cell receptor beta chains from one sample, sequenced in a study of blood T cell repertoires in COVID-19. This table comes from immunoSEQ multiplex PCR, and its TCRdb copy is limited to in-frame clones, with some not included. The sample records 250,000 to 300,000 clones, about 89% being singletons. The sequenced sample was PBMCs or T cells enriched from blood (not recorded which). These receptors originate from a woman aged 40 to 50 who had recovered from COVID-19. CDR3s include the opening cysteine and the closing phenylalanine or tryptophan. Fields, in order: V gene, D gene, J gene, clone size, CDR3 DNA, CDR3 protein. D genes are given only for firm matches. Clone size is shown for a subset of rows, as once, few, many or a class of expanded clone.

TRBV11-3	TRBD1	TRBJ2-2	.	TGTGCCAGCAGTCGACAGGGGGAACTGAACACCGGGGAGCTGTTTTTT	CASSRQGELNTGELFF
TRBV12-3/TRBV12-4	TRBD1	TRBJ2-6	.	TGTGCCAGCAGCCCAAGAAGGACAGGACCGACTTTC	CASSPRRTGPTF
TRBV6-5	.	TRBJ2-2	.	TGTGCCAGCAGTTCATACGGGGGAGTGAACACCGGGGAGCTGTTTTTT	CASSSYGGVNTGELFF
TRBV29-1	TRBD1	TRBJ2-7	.	TGCAGTATCCAACCGGGACAGGGGGGGTACGAGCAGTACTTC	CSIQPGQGGYEQYF
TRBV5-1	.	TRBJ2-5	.	TGCGCCAGCAGCTTGGTGAGGGTTGAGGAGACCCAGTACTTC	CASSLVRVEETQYF
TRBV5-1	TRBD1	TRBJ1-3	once	TGCGCCAGCAGCCGACAGGGTAATGGAAACACCATATATTTT	CASSRQGNGNTIYF
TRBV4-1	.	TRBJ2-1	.	TGCGCCAGCAGCCAAGTTTTCCTAGCTGCCTACAATGAGCAGTTCTTC	CASSQVFLAAYNEQFF
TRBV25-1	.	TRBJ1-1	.	TGTGCCAGCAGTGAAGCCCCACCTACAGCGAACACTGAAGCTTTCTTT	CASSEAPPTANTEAFF
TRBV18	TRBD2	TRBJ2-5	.	TGTGCCAGCTCACCAGATCCTAGCGGGGAGACCCAGTACTTC	CASSPDPSGETQYF
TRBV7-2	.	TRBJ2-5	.	TGTGCCAGCAGCTTTACACGGGGGACGACTCGACAAGAGACCCAGTACTTC	CASSFTRGTTRQETQYF
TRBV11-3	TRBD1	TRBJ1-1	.	TGTGCCAGCAGCCCGACTCCTGGACAGGGGTCAGCAGCTTTCTTT	CASSPTPGQGSAAFF
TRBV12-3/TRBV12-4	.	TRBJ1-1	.	TGTGCCAGCAGCGTACGGGTGAACACTGAAGCTTTCTTT	CASSVRVNTEAFF
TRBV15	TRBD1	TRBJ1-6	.	TGTGCCACCAGCGAGACAGGGGAATCCCTCCACTTT	CATSETGESLHF
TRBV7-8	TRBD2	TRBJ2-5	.	TGTGCCAGCAGCTTAGAAGGACTAGTAAGGGAGACCCAGTACTTC	CASSLEGLVRETQYF
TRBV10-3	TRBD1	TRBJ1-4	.	TGTGCCATGCGGGGGACAGGGGATGAAAAACTGTTTTTT	CAMRGTGDEKLFF
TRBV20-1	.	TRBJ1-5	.	TGCAGTGCTAGTAGCGGCTTCAATCAGCCCCAGCATTTT	CSASSGFNQPQHF
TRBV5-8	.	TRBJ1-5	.	TGTGCCAGCAGCTTGGGTCGGTATAGCAATCAGCCCCAGCATTTT	CASSLGRYSNQPQHF
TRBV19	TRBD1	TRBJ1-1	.	TGTGCCAGTAGTCCTGGACAGGCCGGGGACACTGAAGCTTTCTTT	CASSPGQAGDTEAFF
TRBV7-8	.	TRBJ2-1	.	TGTGCCAGCAGCTCCCGGGACAACTCCTACAATGAGCAGTTCTTC	CASSSRDNSYNEQFF
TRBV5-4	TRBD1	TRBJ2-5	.	TGTGCCAGCAGCTTGAGGACAGGGCAACAAGAGACCCAGTACTTC	CASSLRTGQQETQYF
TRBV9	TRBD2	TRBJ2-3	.	TGTGCCAGCAGCGTGACTCTACTAGCGGGAGGGCTGACAGATACGCAGTATTTT	CASSVTLLAGGLTDTQYF
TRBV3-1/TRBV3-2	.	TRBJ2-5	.	TGTGCCAGCAGCCAATTCTTGGGGAGTCAAGAGACCCAGTACTTC	CASSQFLGSQETQYF
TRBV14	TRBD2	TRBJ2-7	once	TGTGCCAGCTTCCCTTTAGGTAGCGGGAGGCTCTACGAGCAGTACTTC	CASFPLGSGRLYEQYF
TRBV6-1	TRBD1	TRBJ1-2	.	TGTGCCAGCAGTGGGGGGGACAGGGCTCTTCTTGATGGCTACACCTTC	CASSGGDRALLDGYTF
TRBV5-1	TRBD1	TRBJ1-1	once	TGCGCCAGCAGCTTGGGGACAGGGATTGACACTGAAGCTTTCTTT	CASSLGTGIDTEAFF
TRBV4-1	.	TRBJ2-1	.	TGCGCCAGCAGCCAATCGGCCAGGGGTGGGGCATACAATGAGCAGTTCTTC	CASSQSARGGAYNEQFF
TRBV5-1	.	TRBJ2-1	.	TGCGCCAGCAGGGACGTCGGGGGCTACAATGAGCAGTTCTTC	CASRDVGGYNEQFF
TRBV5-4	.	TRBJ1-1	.	TGTGCCAGCAGCTTAAACTCGGGGGACACTGAAGCTTTCTTT	CASSLNSGDTEAFF
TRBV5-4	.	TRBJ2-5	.	TGTGCCAGCAGCTTGAAAGGGGGGGGGACCCAGTACTTC	CASSLKGGGTQYF
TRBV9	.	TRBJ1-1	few	TGTGCCAGCAGCGTAGCACCCTTTACAGGGAATGGGAACACTGAAGCTTTCTTT	CASSVAPFTGNGNTEAFF
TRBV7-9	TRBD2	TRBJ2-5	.	TGTGCCAGCAGCTTCCAGCGTTTGCGGGAGGGCCTCGAAGAGACCCAGTACTTC	CASSFQRLREGLEETQYF
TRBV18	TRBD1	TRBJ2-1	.	TGTGCCAGCTCACCACAGGGGACAGGGAAGAATGAGCAGTTCTTC	CASSPQGTGKNEQFF
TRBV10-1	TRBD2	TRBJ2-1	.	TGCGCCAGCAGTTTAATCGAGCGGGAGGGCTTATATGATGAGCAGTTCTTC	CASSLIEREGLYDEQFF
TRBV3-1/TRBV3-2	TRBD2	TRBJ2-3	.	TGTGCCAGCAGCCAACCTAGCGGGAGACGTACAGATACGCAGTATTTT	CASSQPSGRRTDTQYF
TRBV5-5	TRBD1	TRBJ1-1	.	TGTGCCAGCAGCTTGGGACAGGGGGCGGGGATGAACACTGAAGCTTTCTTT	CASSLGQGAGMNTEAFF
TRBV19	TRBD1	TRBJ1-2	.	TGTGCCAGTAGCCACTTCGACCCCTCAGGGGGCAGTGGCTACACCTTC	CASSHFDPSGGSGYTF
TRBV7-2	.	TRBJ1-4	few	TGTGCCAGCAGCTTAGGATGGGGGCAAACTAATGAAAAACTGTTTTTT	CASSLGWGQTNEKLFF
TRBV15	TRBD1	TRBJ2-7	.	TGTGCCACCAGCAGAGTAGGGACAGGGGGGAACGAGCAGTACTTC	CATSRVGTGGNEQYF
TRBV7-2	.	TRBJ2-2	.	TGTGCCAGCAGCTCAGACAGGACGAACACCGGGGAGCTGTTTTTT	CASSSDRTNTGELFF
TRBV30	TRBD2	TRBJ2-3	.	TGTGCCTGGAGTGTAGGCGGGGGGGCGGAAGATACGCAGTATTTT	CAWSVGGGAEDTQYF
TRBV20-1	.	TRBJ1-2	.	TGCAGTGCCCCGGGGAAGGTTGGCTACACCTTC	CSAPGKVGYTF
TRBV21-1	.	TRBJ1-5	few	TGTGCCAGCAGCAAGAGACAGGGGAGCAATCAGCCCCAGCATTTT	CASSKRQGSNQPQHF
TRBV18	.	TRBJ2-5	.	TGTGCCAGCTCACCCGCAGGCCACCCGGAAGAGACCCAGTACTTC	CASSPAGHPEETQYF
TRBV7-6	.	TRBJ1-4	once	TGTGCCAGCAGCTCCCTGACAGGCCATGGGGAAAAACTGTTTTTT	CASSSLTGHGEKLFF
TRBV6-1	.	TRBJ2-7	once	TGTGCCAGCATTTTTGGGGGGAGCTCCTACGAGCAGTACTTC	CASIFGGSSYEQYF
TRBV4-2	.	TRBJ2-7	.	TGTGCCAGCAGCCAAGCTCGCTACGAGCAGTACTTC	CASSQARYEQYF
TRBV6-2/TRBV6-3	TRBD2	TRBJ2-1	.	TGTGCCAGCAGTTCCCTCCGGGGCGGGAGGGGATTGCGTGAGCAGTTCTTC	CASSSLRGGRGLREQFF
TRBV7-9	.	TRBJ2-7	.	TGTGCCAGCAGCTTAGGTTCGGGGGTTCAAGTGGCCTACGAGCAGTACTTC	CASSLGSGVQVAYEQYF
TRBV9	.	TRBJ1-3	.	TGTGCCAGCAGCGTAAGCCCGACAGGATACTCTGGAAACACCATATATTTT	CASSVSPTGYSGNTIYF
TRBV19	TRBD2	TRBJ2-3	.	TGTGCCAGTAGTTATTCGGGGGGGGGCCGCCCAGATACGCAGTATTTT	CASSYSGGGRPDTQYF
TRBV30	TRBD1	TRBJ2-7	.	TGTGCCTGGAGCTGGGACAGCGGCGAGCAGTACTTC	CAWSWDSGEQYF
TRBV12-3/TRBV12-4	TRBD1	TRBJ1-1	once	TGTGCCAGCAGTTTAGGGGACAGAACTGAAGCTTTCTTT	CASSLGDRTEAFF
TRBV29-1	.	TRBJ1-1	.	TGCAGCGTTCACACAGGGCTTATGAACACTGAAGCTTTCTTT	CSVHTGLMNTEAFF
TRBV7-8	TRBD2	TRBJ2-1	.	TGTGCCAGCAGCTTTAGTAGCGGGAGCTACAATGAGCAGTTCTTC	CASSFSSGSYNEQFF